These T cell receptor beta chains were read from a single sample in a study of cytomegalovirus exposure and HLA in healthy donors. Sequenced by immunoSEQ multiplex PCR; TCRdb stores in-frame clones only, minus some. Of more than 95,000 clones in the sample, 80% to 90% were seen once. The sample taken for sequencing was PBMCs. The receptors shown here come from a woman aged 25 to 39 in good health and CMV-seronegative. The CDR3 runs from the conserved cysteine through the conserved F or W. Fields, in order: V gene, clone size, J gene, D gene, CDR3 DNA, CDR3 protein. The D gene is left open where the match is weak. Rows may omit the clone size; those that give it use once, few, many or a size class.

>TRBV19|NA|TRBJ1-1|TRBD1
TGTGCCAGTAGACCGGGACAGCTGAACACTGAAGCTTTCTTT
CASRPGQLNTEAFF
>TRBV7-9|NA|TRBJ2-1|NA
TGTTCCAGCAGCTTAGGGGCTCACCAGTTCTTC
CSSSLGAHQFF
>TRBV6-5|NA|TRBJ2-7|TRBD2
TGTGCCGTTAGGACTAGCTTGTACGAGCAGTACTTC
CAVRTSLYEQYF
>TRBV6-4|few|TRBJ2-2|NA
TGTGCCAGCAGTGGGCAGGAAGACACCGGGGAGCTGTTTTTT
CASSGQEDTGELFF
>TRBV18|NA|TRBJ2-7|NA
TGTGCCAGCTCACTAGATTTAGGGGCCGGGGGATACGAGCAGTACTTC
CASSLDLGAGGYEQYF
>TRBV18|NA|TRBJ2-7|TRBD1
TGTGCCAGCTCACCGCGACAGGGGGTCTACGAGCAGTACTTC
CASSPRQGVYEQYF
>TRBV27|few|TRBJ2-7|TRBD1
TGTGCCAGCAGCCGGACAGGGACCGAGCAGTACTTC
CASSRTGTEQYF
>TRBV4-1|NA|TRBJ1-1|NA
TGCGCCAGCAGCCAGCCGGGACACCGGACCACTGAAGCTTTCTTT
CASSQPGHRTTEAFF
>TRBV4-1|NA|TRBJ2-1|TRBD2
TGCGCCAGCAGCCAAGTGGGACTAGCGGGATCTGAGCAGTTCTTC
CASSQVGLAGSEQFF
>TRBV5-1|NA|TRBJ1-1|TRBD1
TGCGCCAGCAAGGCGGGACAGGGGGCGAGTGAAGCTTTCTTT
CASKAGQGASEAFF
>TRBV7-2|NA|TRBJ1-5|NA
TGTGCCAGCAGGTCTCAGGACAATCAGCCCCAGCATTTT
CASRSQDNQPQHF
>TRBV18|NA|TRBJ2-1|NA
TGTGCCAGCTCACCAGTCCTTCAGGGATACAATGAGCAGTTCTTC
CASSPVLQGYNEQFF
>TRBV30|once|TRBJ1-1|NA
TGTGCCTGGAGTGGGACTTTGAACACTGAAGCTTTCTTT
CAWSGTLNTEAFF
>TRBV20-1|NA|TRBJ2-7|TRBD2
TGCAGTGCTAGGGGGGGGTACGAGCAGTACTTC
CSARGGYEQYF
>TRBV5-8|NA|TRBJ2-1|TRBD2
TGTGCCAGCAGCTTGGTTTTGGCTAGCGGGAGGGCCAATGAGCAGTTCTTC
CASSLVLASGRANEQFF
>TRBV7-9|NA|TRBJ1-2|TRBD1
TGTGCCAGCAGCGGGGACAGGGCGGGCGGCTACACCTTC
CASSGDRAGGYTF
>TRBV21-1|NA|TRBJ1-1|NA
TGTGCCTCCACCCCCTGTAGAGCTTTCTTT
CASTPCRAFF
>TRBV10-3|NA|TRBJ1-1|TRBD1
TGTGCCATCAGTGTAGGACAGGGGCGGGACACTGAAGCTTTCTTT
CAISVGQGRDTEAFF
>TRBV29-1|NA|TRBJ1-2|TRBD1
TGCAGCGTTGACGGTTCGAGGACAGGGGGCGGCTATGGCTACACCTTC
CSVDGSRTGGGYGYTF
>TRBV9|NA|TRBJ2-1|NA
TGTGCCAGCAGCGTACTAGTGTCCAATGAGCAGTTCTTC
CASSVLVSNEQFF
>TRBV5-1|NA|TRBJ2-1|TRBD2
TGCGCCAGCAGTAGGGGCATAGCGGGAGGCTACAATGAGCAGTTCTTC
CASSRGIAGGYNEQFF
>TRBV5-8|NA|TRBJ1-2|NA
TGTGCCAGCATCCCTTACTCGGGGAAAGCTAACTATGGCTACACCTTC
CASIPYSGKANYGYTF
>TRBV9|NA|TRBJ1-3|NA
TGTGCCAGCAGCGCAACAGGGTTTACTGGAAACACCATATATTTT
CASSATGFTGNTIYF
>TRBV29-1|NA|TRBJ2-3|NA
TGCAGCGTTGAAGCTCCCACAGATACGCAGTATTTT
CSVEAPTDTQYF
>TRBV6-4|NA|TRBJ1-5|NA
TGTGCCAGCAGTGAGGGGTCAGGGGCCCAGCCCCAGCATTTT
CASSEGSGAQPQHF
>TRBV10-3|NA|TRBJ2-6|NA
TGTGCCATCAGTGCGGGGTCTGGGGCCAACGTCCTGACTTTC
CAISAGSGANVLTF
>TRBV7-3|once|TRBJ2-3|TRBD1
TGTGCCAGCAGCCGGACAGGGGGAGGAGATACGCAGTATTTT
CASSRTGGGDTQYF
>TRBV6-5|NA|TRBJ2-1|TRBD2
TGTGCCAGCAGTCTAGCGGGAGGATATTACAATGAGCAGTTCTTC
CASSLAGGYYNEQFF
>TRBV4-1|NA|TRBJ1-1|NA
TGCGCCAGCAGCCAAGATATAGGAATGGCGGGGATCATAGGTGAAGCTTTCTTT
CASSQDIGMAGIIGEAFF
>TRBV19|NA|TRBJ2-1|TRBD2
TGTGCCAGTAGTGCAATACTAGCGGGGCACTACAATGAGCAGTTCTTC
CASSAILAGHYNEQFF
>TRBV9|NA|TRBJ1-5|TRBD1
TGTGCCAGCAGTCCTAGGGGGCTGAGGGACCCCTCAAGCAATCAGCTCCAGCATTTT
CASSPRGLRDPSSNQLQHF
>TRBV19|NA|TRBJ1-6|NA
TGTGCCAGTAGTGTGGAGGGCCGGGGCCGAATTAGCTCCTATAATTCACCCCTCCACTTT
CASSVEGRGRISSYNSPLHF
>TRBV7-8|NA|TRBJ2-1|NA
TGTGCCAGCACCCTGCGGGGCCCGGGTAATGAGCAGTTCTTC
CASTLRGPGNEQFF
>TRBV5-4|NA|TRBJ2-7|NA
TGTGCCAGCAGCTTTGTCAACTCCTACGAGCAGTACTTC
CASSFVNSYEQYF
>TRBV4-1|NA|TRBJ2-2|TRBD2
TGCGCCAGCAGCACGCGGACTAGCGGGGGATCCGGGGAGCTGTTTTTT
CASSTRTSGGSGELFF